These 14 T cell receptor beta chains came from one sample sequenced in a study of blood T cells in healthy people across ages. A second PCR, run for about 7 to 11 cycles, used a sample-barcoded 5' primer plus a J-beta primer mix. Each CDR3 protein is one row after TCRdb ran MiXCR on the 5' RACE reads. The sample holds 1.5 million to 2 million distinct CDR3 sequences, almost 35% seen once. Specimen: blood. These receptors were obtained from a woman in her thirties in good health.

This clonotype was recorded a few times. The rearrangement links TRBV27 to TRBJ1-4; no reliable D call. The CDR3 extends over 15 amino acids. The V end lost 5 bases, the J end lost 0 bases, and 10 bases lay between the germline ends. The germline gives CDR1 MNHEY, CDR2 SMNVEV (reference sequence). Here the CDR3 DNA reads TGTGCCAGCAGTGGTCGGTGGGCAACTAATGAAAAACTGTTTTTT. Protein product: CASSGRWATNEKLFF.

J is TRBJ2-6 and V is TRBV6-2 or TRBV6-3; D is ambiguous. Germline CDR1 reads MNHEY; CDR2 reads SVGEGT. The CDR3 runs to 14 residues. Trimming removed 6 bases at V and 0 bases at J, with 6 bases between. The CDR3 DNA sequence: TGTGCCAGCAGCAAGGGCTCTGGGGCCAACGTCCTGACTTTC. It specifies CASSKGSGANVLTF.

V and J are TRBV5-5 and TRBJ2-7; D possibly corresponds to TRBD1 (9 bases). The germline V gene has CDR1 SGHKS and CDR2 YYEKEE (reference sequence). V was shortened by 4 bases and J by 4 bases, with 18 bases between the two germline ends. The CDR3 extends over 15 amino acids. CDR3 DNA sequence: TGTGCCAGCAGCATAGCGGGACAGGGAATTTACGAGCAGTACTTC. Translation: CASSIAGQGIYEQYF.

This clonotype has only a few counts. V gene TRBV18 combines with J gene TRBJ2-7, with 8 bases aligning to TRBD1. CDR1 and CDR2 from the germline V gene are KGHSH and LQKENI. V lost 4 bases and J lost 4; bases outside the gene matches: 9. The CDR3 has 15 residues. The CDR3 reads CASSQYRDRLYEQYF. The DNA of the CDR3 is TGTGCCAGCTCACAATACCGGGACAGGCTGTACGAGCAGTACTTC. Complete variable domain (other parts from reference TRBV18 and TRBJ2-7): NAGVMQNPRHLVRRRGQEARLRCSPMKGHSHVYWYRQLPEEGLKFMVYLQKENIIDESGMPKERFSAEFPKEGPSILRIQQVVRGDSAAYFCASSQYRDRLYEQYFGPGTRLTVT.

This clonotype was picked up a small number of times. V is TRBV7-6 and J is TRBJ2-1, with a possible D match to TRBD2 (6 bases). The CDR3 sequence is 18 residues long. V was cut by 5 bases and J by 0 bases, with 20 bases left in between. Germline V CDR1 and CDR2: SGHVS, FNYEAQ. CDR3 bases: TGTGCCAGCAGCCTACTCACGGGACGGGGGTACTCCTACAATGAGCAGTTCTTC. It encodes CASSLLTGRGYSYNEQFF.

This clonotype has just a few counts. This chain uses TRBV20-1 with TRBJ1-4; D might be TRBD1 (5 bases). V lost 3 bases to trimming and J lost 4 bases, with 12 bases between them. The length of the CDR3 is 14 residues. Germline V gene lookup returns CDR1 DFQATT and CDR2 SNEGSKA (reference sequence). The CDR3 nucleotides are TGCAGTGCTAGCTATCAGAGGGGTAATGAAAAACTGTTTTTT. This gives the protein CSASYQRGNEKLFF.

This clonotype was recorded many times. The chain couples TRBV7-2 to TRBJ2-7; D is undetermined. The ends were cut back, 1 base at V and 2 bases at J, with 9 bases in the middle. This CDR3 has 14 amino acids. Germline CDR1 reads SGHTA; CDR2 reads FQGNSA. Here the CDR3 DNA reads TGTGCCAGCAGCTTAGGCCAGGTCCCCTACGAGCAGTACTTC. This codes for CASSLGQVPYEQYF.

This clonotype was seen more than once but under ten times. V is TRBV5-1 and J is TRBJ2-7, with 7 bases identical to TRBD2. The CDR3 has 16 amino acids. Germline V gene data show CDR1 as SGHRS and CDR2 as YFSETQ. Trimming took 4 bases from V and 2 from J; bases not matched to a gene: 12. The CDR3 reads CASSPGRGMGPYEQYF. The DNA of the CDR3 is TGCGCCAGCAGCCCGGGGAGGGGCATGGGTCCCTACGAGCAGTACTTC.

The count of this clonotype is one. Relative to the germline gene, one junction end is altered; a read error may explain this. The chain recombines TRBV27 with TRBJ1-2, with a weak D call TRBD1 (5 bases). This CDR3 contains 14 residues. Germline V gene data show CDR1 as MNHEY and CDR2 as SMNVEV (reference sequence). The CDR3 bases are TGTGCTAGCAGTCCCGGAAGGGGCCCCTATGGCTACACCTTC. The encoded protein is CASSPGRGPYGYTF.

This clonotype was counted between two and nine times. The J gene is TRBJ2-3, the V gene TRBV11-1, with 12 bases that match TRBD2. Germline CDR1 is SGHAT and CDR2 is FQDESV (reference sequence). V lost 4 bases, J lost 5 bases, and 4 bases stayed unmatched. The CDR3 spans 15 residues. CDR3 nucleotide sequence: TGTGCCAGCAGCTCTAGCGGGGGGGCCAAAGATACGCAGTATTTT. Amino acid sequence: CASSSSGGAKDTQYF.

This chain uses TRBV27 with TRBJ1-2, with a tentative D call TRBD1 (5 bases). The CDR3 is made up of 14 amino acids. Trimming stripped 2 bases from V and 7 bases from J, with 14 bases between. Germline V gene data show CDR1 as MNHEY and CDR2 as SMNVEV (reference sequence). The CDR3 loop is CASSLESGIGGYTF. The CDR3 DNA reads as TGTGCCAGCAGTTTAGAGTCAGGGATCGGTGGCTACACCTTC.

V usage is TRBV6-2 or TRBV6-3 and J usage is TRBJ1-5, with 7 bases aligning to TRBD1. Looked up from germline, CDR1 is MNHEY and CDR2 is SVGEGT. Germline trimming cut 11 bases from V and 4 bases from J; bases unmatched to any gene: 8. The CDR3 consists of 13 residues. The CDR3 protein is CACRQGLNQPQHF. CDR3 DNA: TGTGCCTGTCGACAGGGACTTAATCAGCCCCAGCATTTT.

A word on this clonotype: The junction and the germline gene differ at one end; a read error may be behind it. CDR3 amino acids: CATRKAGTNYGYTF. For the CDR3, the DNA is TGTGCCACCCGAAAGGCAGGGACCAACTATGGATACACCTTC. This sequence joins TRBV6-1 and TRBJ1-2; TRBD1 is a possible D gene (5 bases). Germline V gene data show CDR1 as MNHNS and CDR2 as SASEGT. The CDR3 sequence is 14 residues long.

This clonotype has a handful of counts. The V call is TRBV7-8, the J call TRBJ1-1; D call uncertain. V was trimmed by 1 base and J by 4 bases, leaving 13 bases between them. This CDR3 spans 15 amino acids. CDR1 and CDR2 (germline): SGHVS, FQNEAQ. The CDR3 DNA reads TGTGCCAGCAGCTTAGGTGTGCGGGGTAGCACTGAAGCTTTCTTT. Translating gives CASSLGVRGSTEAFF.